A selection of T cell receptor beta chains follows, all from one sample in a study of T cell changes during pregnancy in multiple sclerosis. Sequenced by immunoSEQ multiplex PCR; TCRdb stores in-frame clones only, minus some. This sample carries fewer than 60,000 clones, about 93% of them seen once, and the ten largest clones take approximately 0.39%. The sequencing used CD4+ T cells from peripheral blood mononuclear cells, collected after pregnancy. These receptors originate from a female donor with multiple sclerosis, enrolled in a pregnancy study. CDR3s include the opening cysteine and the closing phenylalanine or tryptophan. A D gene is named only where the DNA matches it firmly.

CDR3aa: CASSGGTVFAQHF; len: 13; d_gene: TRBD1; v_gene: TRBV27
CDR3aa: CASSLTGGGSYEQYF; len: 15; d_gene: TRBD1; v_gene: TRBV18
CDR3aa: CAISGQAVSHEQYF; len: 14; d_gene: .; v_gene: TRBV10-3
CDR3aa: CASSPLGRGASSYNEQFF; len: 18; d_gene: .; v_gene: TRBV18
CDR3aa: CASSSQGGKTEAFF; len: 14; d_gene: .; v_gene: TRBV5-4
CDR3aa: CASSISLANTQYF; len: 13; d_gene: .; v_gene: TRBV19
CDR3aa: CASSIDSGTGGITDTQYF; len: 18; d_gene: TRBD1; v_gene: TRBV19
CDR3aa: CASSVSFRSREAPLPYNEQFF; len: 21; d_gene: TRBD2; v_gene: TRBV9
CDR3aa: CACKGGDGYTF; len: 11; d_gene: .; v_gene: TRBV30
CDR3aa: CASSLDGQGREYF; len: 13; d_gene: TRBD1; v_gene: TRBV5-6
CDR3aa: CASSTGQGGLTGELFF; len: 16; d_gene: TRBD1; v_gene: TRBV7-2
CDR3aa: CASSLGTSRIYEQYF; len: 15; d_gene: TRBD2; v_gene: TRBV5-1
CDR3aa: CASSSVFGRGVETQYF; len: 16; d_gene: .; v_gene: TRBV6-5
CDR3aa: CSLMTSPSSGNTIYF; len: 15; d_gene: .; v_gene: TRBV29-1
CDR3aa: CASSASRPGSNQPQHF; len: 16; d_gene: .; v_gene: TRBV27
CDR3aa: CASRQGEINTGELFF; len: 15; d_gene: TRBD1; v_gene: TRBV19
CDR3aa: CASSPRYQRHEKLFF; len: 15; d_gene: .; v_gene: TRBV18
CDR3aa: CASSPRGLGSYEQYF; len: 15; d_gene: .; v_gene: TRBV9
CDR3aa: CASSLVGETDTQYF; len: 14; d_gene: .; v_gene: TRBV7-8
CDR3aa: CASNPGTDRSGANVLTF; len: 17; d_gene: TRBD1; v_gene: TRBV2
CDR3aa: CASSRVVTEAFF; len: 12; d_gene: .; v_gene: TRBV2
CDR3aa: CASSQLQGSAEAFF; len: 14; d_gene: .; v_gene: TRBV16
CDR3aa: CAWSVSSNQPQHF; len: 13; d_gene: .; v_gene: TRBV30
CDR3aa: CASSVGQGSGGYTF; len: 14; d_gene: TRBD1; v_gene: TRBV9
CDR3aa: CASTIEDLNTEAFF; len: 14; d_gene: .; v_gene: TRBV6-1
CDR3aa: CASSWAGGETQYF; len: 13; d_gene: TRBD2; v_gene: TRBV6-5
CDR3aa: CASSLVSAAGANVLTF; len: 16; d_gene: .; v_gene: TRBV5-1
CDR3aa: CASRVAGHRTDTQYF; len: 15; d_gene: TRBD2; v_gene: TRBV28
CDR3aa: CASSFDRGRSGELFF; len: 15; d_gene: TRBD1; v_gene: TRBV5-1
CDR3aa: CASSQRLAGNEQFF; len: 14; d_gene: TRBD2; v_gene: TRBV19
CDR3aa: CASSDGQGDYGYTF; len: 14; d_gene: TRBD1; v_gene: TRBV9
CDR3aa: CASSLGLDTQYF; len: 12; d_gene: .; v_gene: TRBV7-9
CDR3aa: CASTRGQGSYEQYF; len: 14; d_gene: TRBD1; v_gene: TRBV25-1
CDR3aa: CSAASGGEQYF; len: 11; d_gene: TRBD2; v_gene: TRBV20-1
CDR3aa: CASSRRAGQNTGELFF; len: 16; d_gene: .; v_gene: TRBV19
CDR3aa: CASSPTPGQRGGYTF; len: 15; d_gene: .; v_gene: TRBV5-6
CDR3aa: CASRAGQKTSGANVLTF; len: 17; d_gene: .; v_gene: TRBV5-1
CDR3aa: CASRQGWTGELFF; len: 13; d_gene: .; v_gene: TRBV2
CDR3aa: CASSLRRGPYNEQFF; len: 15; d_gene: .; v_gene: TRBV13
CDR3aa: CASSRGGLAGVYLAKNIQYF; len: 20; d_gene: TRBD2; v_gene: TRBV28
CDR3aa: CASSLRDSYGYTF; len: 13; d_gene: .; v_gene: TRBV5-1
CDR3aa: CATSRGPGKGSYNEQFF; len: 17; d_gene: .; v_gene: TRBV15
CDR3aa: CASSYRSGPTDTQYF; len: 15; d_gene: .; v_gene: TRBV6-4
CDR3aa: CASSQAGAGNNSPLHF; len: 16; d_gene: .; v_gene: TRBV4-2
CDR3aa: CASSLSGRHNEKLFF; len: 15; d_gene: .; v_gene: TRBV27
CDR3aa: CASSQGLAGVNEQFF; len: 15; d_gene: TRBD2; v_gene: TRBV4-3
CDR3aa: CATGRHIGPYEQYF; len: 14; d_gene: .; v_gene: TRBV28
CDR3aa: CASRAGTSGNTDTQYF; len: 16; d_gene: TRBD2; v_gene: TRBV19
CDR3aa: CASSSLDRDTEAFF; len: 14; d_gene: TRBD1; v_gene: TRBV11-2
CDR3aa: CASSFSLRGGNQPQHF; len: 16; d_gene: .; v_gene: TRBV11-3
CDR3aa: CASSQSGAHGHTQYF; len: 15; d_gene: .; v_gene: TRBV5-1
CDR3aa: CASSYRQGNLQYF; len: 13; d_gene: TRBD1; v_gene: TRBV6-5
CDR3aa: CASSLGGRGGHEQFF; len: 15; d_gene: TRBD2; v_gene: TRBV11-3
CDR3aa: CASSPRTGNEQYF; len: 13; d_gene: .; v_gene: TRBV4-1